The 11 T cell receptor beta chains given below trace back to one sample, sequenced in a study of cytomegalovirus exposure and HLA in healthy donors. Libraries were prepared by immunoSEQ multiplex PCR; TCRdb keeps only in-frame clonotypes and omits some of them. The sample shows about 190,000 clones, approximately 84% of them seen only once. Sample: PBMCs. These receptors were obtained from a man aged 18 to 29 in good health and CMV-seropositive.

The V gene is TRBV29-1, the J gene TRBJ1-2; no reliable D call. Germline V gene lookup returns CDR1 SQVTM and CDR2 ANQGSEA. This CDR3 spans 12 amino acids. Trimming removed 4 bases from V and 1 base from J, with 7 bases in between. The CDR3 DNA reads TGCAGCGTTGCGGCGGGTAACTATGGCTACACCTTC. Translated: CSVAAGNYGYTF. Variable domain in full (rest from reference TRBV29-1 and TRBJ1-2): SAVISQKPSRDICQRGTSLTIQCQVDSQVTMMFWYRQQPGQSLTLIATANQGSEATYESGFVIDKFPISRPNLTFSTLTVSNMSPEDSSIYLCSVAAGNYGYTFGSGTRLTVV.

The chain is built from TRBV29-1 and TRBJ1-2; the match to TRBD1 covers 7 bases. CDR1 is SQVTM, CDR2 ANQGSEA, per germline. The CDR3 totals 14 residues. V gave up 3 bases and J gave up 5 bases; unmatched junction bases: 9. Here the CDR3 reads CSVEYDTGAYGYTF. CDR3 nucleotides: TGCAGCGTTGAGTATGATACAGGGGCGTATGGCTACACCTTC.

V gene TRBV4-3 combines with J gene TRBJ2-7; 8 nucleotides align to TRBD1. The J segment lost 4 bases and the V segment lost 3 bases, leaving 5 bases of the junction unmatched. This CDR3 is built from 14 residues. Germline V gene lookup returns CDR1 LGHNA and CDR2 YSLEER. CDR3 nucleotide sequence: TGCGCCAGCAGCCAGCGCACAGGGGGGTACGAGCAGTACTTC. Protein product: CASSQRTGGYEQYF.

The chain employs TRBV5-1 and TRBJ2-1; no definite D call. This CDR3 is built from 15 residues. V was trimmed by 3 bases and J by 1 base, leaving 11 bases between them. Germline values: CDR1 SGHRS, CDR2 YFSETQ. CDR3 sequence reads: CASSSQLRSYNEQFF. In DNA form, the CDR3 reads TGCGCCAGCAGCTCCCAACTACGATCCTACAATGAGCAGTTCTTC.

The chain recombines TRBV5-4 with TRBJ2-6; 8 nucleotides agree with TRBD1. This CDR3 spans 17 amino acids. Losses at the gene ends were 1 base for V and 5 bases for J; bases not matched to a gene: 8. The germline V gene encodes CDR1 SGHNT and CDR2 YYREEE (reference sequence). This CDR3 reads CASSLPGQGLRANVLTF. The CDR3 nucleotides are TGTGCCAGCAGCTTGCCCGGACAGGGATTAAGGGCCAACGTCCTGACTTTC.

This clone has a single count. The rearrangement uses TRBV19 and TRBJ1-1; D gene uncertain. The V gene's germline CDR1 is LNHDA and CDR2 SQIVND (reference sequence). This CDR3 region has 11 residues. V dropped 6 bases and J dropped 6 bases, with 8 bases sitting between them. CDR3 coding DNA: TGTGCCAGTAGCTTAACTCCTGAAGCTTTCTTT. Its protein product is CASSLTPEAFF.

This clone has only one observation. The chain carries TRBV6-4 and TRBJ1-2; 9 nucleotides match TRBD1. V was pared by 5 bases and J by 1 base, with 11 bases of the junction left unmatched. This CDR3 spans 17 amino acids. Germline CDR1 and CDR2: MRHNA and SNTAGT. CDR3 DNA: TGTGCCAGCAGTACCCATTGGACAGGGGCCGTTAACTATGGCTACACCTTC. Translated, it gives CASSTHWTGAVNYGYTF.

The V call is TRBV15, the J call TRBJ2-1; 7 bases line up with TRBD2. This CDR3 contains 16 residues. After removal of 3 bases from V and 3 bases from J, the junction contained 8 bases not matched to a gene. Germline-derived CDR1 and CDR2 are LNHNV and YYDKDF (reference sequence). CDR3 DNA: TGTGCCACCAGCAGTCTACCGGGACTACGCTACAATGAGCAGTTCTTC. This gives the protein CATSSLPGLRYNEQFF.

This chain links TRBV9 with TRBJ2-3; D ambiguous. Germline V gene data show CDR1 as SGDLS and CDR2 as YYNGEE. The CDR3 runs to 15 residues. V lost 0 bases and J lost 0, with 8 bases in between. The CDR3 DNA reads TGTGCCAGCAGCGTAGTAGGCAGGAGCACAGATACGCAGTATTTT. The encoded protein is CASSVVGRSTDTQYF.

The V gene is TRBV5-4, the J gene TRBJ2-2; D possibly corresponds to TRBD2 (6 bases). CDR3 size: 15 residues. CDR1 is SGHNT and CDR2 is YYREEE in the germline V gene (reference sequence). The germline V and J ends were trimmed by 2 bases and 4 bases, with 12 bases remaining between them. The DNA for the CDR3 is TGTGCCAGCAGCTTCGATCTAGCGATCACCGGGGAGCTGTTTTTT. It encodes CASSFDLAITGELFF.

V gene TRBV7-2 combines with J gene TRBJ1-2; D remains unclear. The CDR3 has 12 residues. Trimming left V 3 bases short and J 7 bases short, with 9 bases between. CDR1 is SGHTA, CDR2 FQGNSA, per germline. CDR3 DNA: TGTGCCAGCAGCTTCCCGTCGGGTGGCTACACCTTC. It is translated as CASSFPSGGYTF.